This T cell receptor beta chain stems from a study of T cells in tumors after PD-1 blockade (dated by TCRdb to about 2019). For the wider study: Patients were excluded if they had prior checkpoint blockade, use of systemic immunosuppressants, or recent radiotherapy or other anti-cancer therapy within 4 weeks. Patients received pembrolizumab 200 mg every 3 weeks or cemiplimab 350 mg every 2 weeks. Some patients also continued taking vismodegib 150 mg daily during anti-PD-1 treatment. An average of roughly 27,000 TCR templates (range about 500-100,000) and about 6,000 unique clonotypes was obtained for tumor samples, approximately 21-fold deeper than single-cell TCR sequencing. Paired single-cell RNA and TCR sequencing was performed on site-matched tumors from BCC or SCC patients before and after anti-PD-1 therapy. RECIST version 1.1 was used to assess clinical response.

The time point label for this specimen denotes: before anti-PD-1 therapy. The tumor biopsies were site-matched, meaning the biopsies were taken from the same primary tumor before and after PD-1 blockade. For bulk TCRbeta sequencing, genomic DNA was extracted from tumor biopsies or peripheral blood, and input amounts ranged from about 550 ng to 6,004 ng. To increase sensitivity for rare clonotypes compared with single-cell TCR sequencing, remaining biopsy material was subjected to bulk TCRbeta sequencing. Every patient had histologically proven advanced or metastatic basal or squamous cell carcinoma and was a poor candidate for surgical resection. Of the ten to twelve patients in the basal cell carcinoma cohort, several underwent bulk tumor TCR sequencing. Fresh biopsies were taken from the primary tumor site, and part of the biopsy material was kept in RNAlater for exome and bulk TCR sequencing.

Broad study findings and their caveats: Where the novel T cell clones came from was not identified, and possible sources could include lymphoid organs or rare unexpanded clones inside the tumor or in the tumor periphery. Roughly two fifths of TCR clonotypes from the tumor were detected in blood, and certain novel exhausted tumor clones were present in blood collected before treatment, which suggests recruitment from the periphery. Exhausted CD8+ clones expanded after therapy were found to be mostly novel clonotypes undetected pre-treatment, suggesting clonal replacement rather than reinvigoration of pre-existing clones. Comparisons between pre- and post-treatment samples were the only ones where clonal replacement appeared, with none seen between two pre-treatment samples, a pattern that argues against artifacts from biopsy timing or location.

As to this clone: The target of this receptor is not known. One base away there is no much larger clone; base qualities are not given.

The immunoSEQ platform was used for deep TCRbeta sequencing. Per the source publication's procedure: Only productive rearrangements were exported from the immunoSEQ Analyzer for downstream analysis. Clones with significant expansion or contraction between timepoints were called with a two-sided binomial test at Bonferroni-corrected P below 0.01. T cell phenotypes were assigned to bulk TCRbeta clonotypes by matching the clonotypes to single-cell RNA+TCR-seq clones that had the same TCRbeta sequence. Clone enrichment in tumor was computed as tumor frequency divided by PBMC frequency from bulk TCR sequencing. GLIPH was used to sort TCRs into specificity groups, which are clusters of distinct TCRs that likely recognize common antigens through shared CDR3 motifs. TCRdb obtained this table from immuneACCESS and retained in-frame rearrangements with V and J assigned. These tables miss some clones; where compared with another copy, unresolved V genes account for less than half of the shortfall, and the remainder is unexplained. That table furnishes V, J and clone size, whereas the DNA furnished D and trimming. For this sample the table gives a few thousand clones, of which approximately 67% were detected only once. Roughly a fifth of the sample is taken by the ten largest.

CDR1 and CDR2 are read off the germline V gene as SGDLS and YYNGEE. V lost 6 bases and J lost 2 bases; the stretch between them is 20 bases long. Including cysteine and phenylalanine, the CDR3 has 17 amino acids. CDR3 DNA is the only sequence kept; it has 51 bases, read in frame from the first base. This clonotype was obtained from a human donor with basal cell carcinoma. The chain links TRBV9 with TRBJ2-2, with the D call perhaps TRBD1 or TRBD2, as 5 bases match in each case. Sequenced material: tumor tissue, taken before anti-PD-1 treatment. The sequence in DNA is TGTGCCAGCACCCAGGGAAGGGGACGGAGCAACACCGGGGAGCTGTTTTTT. This translates into CASTQGRGRSNTGELFF.